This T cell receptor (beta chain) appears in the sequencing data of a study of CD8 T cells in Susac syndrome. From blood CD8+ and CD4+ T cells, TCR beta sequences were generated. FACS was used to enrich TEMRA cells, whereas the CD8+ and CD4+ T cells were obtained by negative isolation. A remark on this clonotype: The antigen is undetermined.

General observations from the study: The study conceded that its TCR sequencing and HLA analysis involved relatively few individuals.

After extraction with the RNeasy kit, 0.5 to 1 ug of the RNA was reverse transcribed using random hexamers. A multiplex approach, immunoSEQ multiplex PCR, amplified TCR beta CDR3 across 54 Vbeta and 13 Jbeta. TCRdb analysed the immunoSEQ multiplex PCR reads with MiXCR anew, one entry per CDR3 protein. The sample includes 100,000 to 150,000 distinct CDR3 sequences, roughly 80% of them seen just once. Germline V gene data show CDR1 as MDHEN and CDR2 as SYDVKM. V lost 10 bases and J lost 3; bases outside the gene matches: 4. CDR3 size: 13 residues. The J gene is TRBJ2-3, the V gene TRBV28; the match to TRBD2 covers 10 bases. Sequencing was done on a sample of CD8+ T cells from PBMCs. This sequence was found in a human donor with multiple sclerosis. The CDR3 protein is CATTSGTTDTQYF. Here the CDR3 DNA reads TGTGCCACCACTAGCGGGACGACAGATACGCAGTATTTT.